In this sample, the clone carrying this T cell receptor (beta chain) turned up a few times. Its specificity is not known. The data were taken from a study of blood T cells in healthy people across ages. Study-wide results and caveats: Unsorted PBMC material precluded a definitive naive versus antigen-experienced comparison. Per-million-T-cell TCR beta diversity fell roughly linearly with age.

The ends lost 5 bases at V and 4 bases at J; junction bases unmatched: 4. Germline V lookup: CDR1 SGHTA, CDR2 FQGTGA. This CDR3 comprises 15 residues. Sample-barcoded 5' priming and a J-beta primer mix drove a second PCR of 7 to 11 cycles. Each CDR3 protein gets one entry after TCRdb re-called the 5' RACE reads with MiXCR. The data show 1.5 million to 2 million distinct CDR3 sequences, about 31% seen once. This TCR was sampled from a woman in her 30s in good health. The genes are TRBV7-3 and TRBJ2-3, with 12 bases that match TRBD2. Source material: blood. CDR3 DNA: TGTGCCAGCAGCCCGACTAGCGGGAGCGCAGATACGCAGTATTTT. Residues: CASSPTSGSADTQYF. Drawing the rest from reference TRBV7-3 and TRBJ2-3, the complete variable domain is GAGVSQTPSNKVTEKGKYVELRCDPISGHTALYWYRQSLGQGPEFLIYFQGTGAADDSGLPNDRFFAVRPEGSVSTLKIQRTERGDSAVYLCASSPTSGSADTQYFGPGTRLTVL.